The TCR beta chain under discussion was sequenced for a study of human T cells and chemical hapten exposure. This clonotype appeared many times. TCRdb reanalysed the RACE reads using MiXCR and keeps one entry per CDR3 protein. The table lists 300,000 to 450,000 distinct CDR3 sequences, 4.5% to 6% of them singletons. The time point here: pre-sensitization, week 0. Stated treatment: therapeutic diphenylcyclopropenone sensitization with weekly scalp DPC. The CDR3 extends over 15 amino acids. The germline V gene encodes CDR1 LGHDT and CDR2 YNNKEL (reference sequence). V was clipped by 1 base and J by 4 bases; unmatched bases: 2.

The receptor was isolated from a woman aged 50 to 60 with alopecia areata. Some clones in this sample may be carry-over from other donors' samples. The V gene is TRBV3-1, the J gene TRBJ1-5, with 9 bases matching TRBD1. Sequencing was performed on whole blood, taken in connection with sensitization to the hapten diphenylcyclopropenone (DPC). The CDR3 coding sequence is TGTGCCAGCAGCCAAGCGGGACAGGGTAATCAGCCCCAGCATTTT. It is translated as CASSQAGQGNQPQHF.